This TCR beta chain originates from a study of blood T cells in healthy people across ages. Study-wide results and limits: TCR beta diversity correlated strongly with naive T cell percentage.

Primed by a sample-barcoded 5' primer and a J-beta primer mix, a second PCR proceeded for about 6 to 11 cycles. Every molecule of cDNA carried a tag from a template-switch adaptor with 12 random nucleotides. TCRdb ran MiXCR on the 5' RACE reads and lists one entry per CDR3 protein. The sample gives 1.2 million to 1.5 million distinct CDR3 sequences, 59% of which show up once; over 5.5% is in the top ten. With respect to this clonotype: Its target is not known.

The study isolated at least 6.5 million PBMCs from each sample. The length of the CDR3 is 16 residues. The J segment lost 5 bases and the V segment lost 6 bases, leaving 10 bases of the junction unmatched. The receptor's source is a man aged 18-30 years in good health. Sequencing was done on a sample of blood. The V and J genes are TRBV12-3 or TRBV12-4 and TRBJ2-7, with 13 positions matching TRBD2. The CDR3 DNA sequence: TGTGCCAGCAGGCCACGGACTAGCGGGAGTGGGAACGAGCAGTACTTC. It is translated as CASRPRTSGSGNEQYF.